This TCR beta chain was identified during a study of cytotoxic CD8 clonotypes in ibrutinib-treated CLL. Study outcomes and limitations: Relative to age-matched healthy donors, clonality at baseline was higher, and it tracked circulating CD8+ T-cell counts. Treatment left the uncommon public clonotypes either contracted or stable in frequency. An increase in clonality occurred at ibrutinib response, followed by a return toward baseline at progression.

Genomic DNA in an amount of approximately 2.2 micrograms was extracted from cryopreserved PBMCs and used for the preparation of TCR beta libraries. A word on this clone: Its antigen is still unknown.

V shed 6 bases and J shed 8 bases, with 21 bases lying between them. CDR1 and CDR2 (germline): MDHEN, SYDVKM. The CDR3 runs 15 residues. Only in-frame clones appear in the TCRdb table, and some are missing; sequencing was by immunoSEQ multiplex PCR. The repertoire holds tens of thousands of clones, with roughly 83% as singletons. Source: PBMCs, taken after 24 months of ibrutinib treatment. The source is a human donor with chronic lymphocytic leukemia. The chain has TRBV28 and TRBJ2-3; a weak D match, TRBD1 (6 bases). CDR3 coding DNA: TGTGCCAGCAGGGGAGTCCTAGGGGGAGAGGGTACGCAGTATTTT. Translated: CASRGVLGGEGTQYF.